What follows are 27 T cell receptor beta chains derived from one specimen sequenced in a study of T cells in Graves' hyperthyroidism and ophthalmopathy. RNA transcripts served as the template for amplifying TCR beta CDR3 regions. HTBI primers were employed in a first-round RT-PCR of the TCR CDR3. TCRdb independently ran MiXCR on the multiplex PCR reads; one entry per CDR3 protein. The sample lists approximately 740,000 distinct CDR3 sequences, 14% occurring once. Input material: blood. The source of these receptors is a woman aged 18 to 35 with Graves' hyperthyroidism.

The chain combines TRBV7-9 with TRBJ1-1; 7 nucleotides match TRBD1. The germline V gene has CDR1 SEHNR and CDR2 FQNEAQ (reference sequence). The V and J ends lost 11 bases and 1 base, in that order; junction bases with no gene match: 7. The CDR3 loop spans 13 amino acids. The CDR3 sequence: CAYKQGENTEAFF. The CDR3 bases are TGTGCCTACAAGCAGGGGGAGAACACTGAAGCTTTCTTT.

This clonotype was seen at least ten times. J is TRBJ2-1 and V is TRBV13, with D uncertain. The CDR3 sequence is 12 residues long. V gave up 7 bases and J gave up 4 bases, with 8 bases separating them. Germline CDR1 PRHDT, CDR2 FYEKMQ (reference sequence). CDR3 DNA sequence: TGTGCCAGCACCCCGCGGTACAATGAGCAGTTCTTC. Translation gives CASTPRYNEQFF.

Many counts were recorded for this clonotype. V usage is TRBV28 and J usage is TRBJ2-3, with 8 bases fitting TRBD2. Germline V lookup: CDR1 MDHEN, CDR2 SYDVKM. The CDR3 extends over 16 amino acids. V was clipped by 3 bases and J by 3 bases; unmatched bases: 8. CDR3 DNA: TGTGCCAGCAGTTTTTTCACGGGAGGGTGGACAGATACGCAGTATTTT. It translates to CASSFFTGGWTDTQYF.

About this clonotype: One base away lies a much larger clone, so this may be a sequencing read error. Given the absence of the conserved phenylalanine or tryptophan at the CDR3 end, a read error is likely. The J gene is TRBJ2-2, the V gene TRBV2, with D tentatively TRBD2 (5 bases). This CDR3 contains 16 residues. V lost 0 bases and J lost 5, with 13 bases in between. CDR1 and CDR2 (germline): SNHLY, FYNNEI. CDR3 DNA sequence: TGTGCCAGCAGTGAAGCGATCAGGACTCTAACCGGGGAGCTGTTTTCT. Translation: CASSEAIRTLTGELFS.

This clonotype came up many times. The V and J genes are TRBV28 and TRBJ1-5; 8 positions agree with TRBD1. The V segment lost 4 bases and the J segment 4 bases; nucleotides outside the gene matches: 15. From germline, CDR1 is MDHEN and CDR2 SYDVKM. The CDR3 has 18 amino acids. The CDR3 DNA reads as TGTGCCAGCAGTTCAATAGGACAGGGCCGCCTTTTTAATCAGCCCCAGCATTTT. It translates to CASSSIGQGRLFNQPQHF. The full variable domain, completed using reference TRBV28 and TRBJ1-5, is DVKVTQSSRYLVKRTGEKVFLECVQDMDHENMFWYRQDPGLGLRLIYFSYDVKMKEKGDIPEGYSVSREKKERFSLILESASTNQTSMYLCASSSIGQGRLFNQPQHFGDGTRLSIL.

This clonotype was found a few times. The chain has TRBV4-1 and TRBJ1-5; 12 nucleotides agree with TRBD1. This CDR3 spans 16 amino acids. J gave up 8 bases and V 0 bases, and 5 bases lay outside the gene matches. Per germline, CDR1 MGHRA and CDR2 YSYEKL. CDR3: CASSQDQGQGAEPQHF. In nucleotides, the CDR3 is TGCGCCAGCAGCCAAGATCAGGGACAGGGGGCTGAGCCCCAGCATTTT.

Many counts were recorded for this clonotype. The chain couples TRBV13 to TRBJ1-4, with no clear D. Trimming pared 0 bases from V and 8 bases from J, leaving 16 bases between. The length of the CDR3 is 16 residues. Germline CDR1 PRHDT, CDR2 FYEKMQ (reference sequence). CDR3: CASSLGPGLRGEKLFF. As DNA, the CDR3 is TGTGCCAGCAGCTTAGGCCCAGGTCTCCGAGGGGAAAAACTGTTTTTT.

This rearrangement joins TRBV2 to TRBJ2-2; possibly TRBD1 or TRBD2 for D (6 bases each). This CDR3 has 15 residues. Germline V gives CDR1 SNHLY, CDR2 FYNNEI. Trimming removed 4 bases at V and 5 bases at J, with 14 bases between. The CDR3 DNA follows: TGTGCCAGCAGTGGGGTATGGGGGGCTACCGGGGAGCTGTTTTTT. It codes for CASSGVWGATGELFF.

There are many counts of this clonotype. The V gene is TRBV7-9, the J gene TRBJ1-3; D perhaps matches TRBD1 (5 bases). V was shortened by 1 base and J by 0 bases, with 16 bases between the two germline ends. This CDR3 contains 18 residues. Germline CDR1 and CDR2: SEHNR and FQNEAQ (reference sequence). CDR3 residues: CASSLGIVRDDSGNTIYF. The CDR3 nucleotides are TGTGCCAGCAGCTTAGGTATCGTCAGGGATGACTCTGGAAACACCATATATTTT.

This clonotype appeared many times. In DNA form, the CDR3 reads TGTGCCAGCAGTAGCGGGATCCCGTACGAGCAGTACTTC. Translating gives CASSSGIPYEQYF. This sequence joins TRBV6-2 or TRBV6-3 and TRBJ2-7; TRBD2 matches at 7 bases. Germline trimming cut 5 bases from V and 4 bases from J; bases unmatched to any gene: 5. The V gene's germline CDR1 is MNHEY and CDR2 SVGEGT. CDR3 size: 13 residues.

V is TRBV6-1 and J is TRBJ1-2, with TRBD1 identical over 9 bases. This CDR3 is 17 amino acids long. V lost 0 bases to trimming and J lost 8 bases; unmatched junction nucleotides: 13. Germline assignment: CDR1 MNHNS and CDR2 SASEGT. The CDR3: CASSEAGLEQGALGYTF. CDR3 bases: TGTGCCAGCAGTGAAGCTGGCTTGGAACAGGGGGCGCTAGGCTACACCTTC.

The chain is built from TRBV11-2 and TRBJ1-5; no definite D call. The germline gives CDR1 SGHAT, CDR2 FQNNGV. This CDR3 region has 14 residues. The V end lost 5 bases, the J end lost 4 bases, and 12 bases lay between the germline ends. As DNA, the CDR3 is TGTGCCAGCAGCCCGAACCCCGTGAATCAGCCCCAGCATTTT. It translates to CASSPNPVNQPQHF.

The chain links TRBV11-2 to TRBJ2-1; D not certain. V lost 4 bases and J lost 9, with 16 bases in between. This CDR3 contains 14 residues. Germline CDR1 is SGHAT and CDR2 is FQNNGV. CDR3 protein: CASSSEISILEQFF. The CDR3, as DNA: TGTGCCAGCAGCTCCGAAATTAGTATCCTTGAGCAGTTCTTC.

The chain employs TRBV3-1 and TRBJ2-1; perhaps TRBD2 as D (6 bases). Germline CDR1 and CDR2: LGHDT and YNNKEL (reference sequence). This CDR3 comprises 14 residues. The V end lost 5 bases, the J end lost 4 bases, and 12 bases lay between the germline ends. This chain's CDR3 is CASSFREPYNEQFF. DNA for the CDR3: TGTGCCAGCAGCTTCCGGGAGCCATACAATGAGCAGTTCTTC.

This CDR3 is CASRNPGAGSYEQYF. CDR3 DNA sequence: TGTGCCAGCAGGAACCCTGGGGCAGGGTCATACGAGCAGTACTTC. The rearrangement links TRBV6-2 or TRBV6-3 to TRBJ2-7; perhaps TRBD1 as D (5 bases). The germline V gene encodes CDR1 MNHEY and CDR2 SVGEGT. V lost 6 bases and J lost 4, with 19 bases in between. The CDR3 covers 15 residues.

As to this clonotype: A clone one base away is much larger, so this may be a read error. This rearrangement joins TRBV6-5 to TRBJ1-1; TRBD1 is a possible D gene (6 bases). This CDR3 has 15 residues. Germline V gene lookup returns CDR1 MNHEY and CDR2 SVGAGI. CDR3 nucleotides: TGTGCCAGCAGTTACCTCAGGACAGAGAACACTGAAGTTTTCTTT. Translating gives CASSYLRTENTEVFF.

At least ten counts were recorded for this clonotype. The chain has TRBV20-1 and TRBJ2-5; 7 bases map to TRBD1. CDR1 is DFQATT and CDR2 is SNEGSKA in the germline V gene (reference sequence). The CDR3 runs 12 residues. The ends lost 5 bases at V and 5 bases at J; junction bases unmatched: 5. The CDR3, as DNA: TGCAGTGCTTCCGGACAGGCGGAGACCCAGTACTTC. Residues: CSASGQAETQYF.

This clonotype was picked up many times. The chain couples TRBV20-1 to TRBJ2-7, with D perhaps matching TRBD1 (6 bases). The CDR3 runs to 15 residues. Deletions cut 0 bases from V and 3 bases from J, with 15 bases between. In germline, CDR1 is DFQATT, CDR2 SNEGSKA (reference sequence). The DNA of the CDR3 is TGCAGTGCTAGAGACGACACAGGGATGGACTACGAGCAGTACTTC. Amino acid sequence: CSARDDTGMDYEQYF.

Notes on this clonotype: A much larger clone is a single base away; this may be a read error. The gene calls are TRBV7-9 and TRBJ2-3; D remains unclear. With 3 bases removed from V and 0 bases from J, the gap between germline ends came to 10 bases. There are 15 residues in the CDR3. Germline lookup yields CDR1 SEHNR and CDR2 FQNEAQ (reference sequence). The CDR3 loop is CASSLFNGSTDTQYF. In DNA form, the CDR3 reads TGTGCCAGCAGCTTGTTTAACGGGAGCACAGATACGCAGTATTTT.

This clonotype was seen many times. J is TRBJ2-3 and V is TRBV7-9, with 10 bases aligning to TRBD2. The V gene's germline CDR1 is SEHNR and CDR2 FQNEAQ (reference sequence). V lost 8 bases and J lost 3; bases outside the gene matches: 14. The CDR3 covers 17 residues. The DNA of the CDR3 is TGTGCCAGCCGAGGCCAGCGGGAGGGGGCTAGGACAGATACGCAGTATTTT. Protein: CASRGQREGARTDTQYF.

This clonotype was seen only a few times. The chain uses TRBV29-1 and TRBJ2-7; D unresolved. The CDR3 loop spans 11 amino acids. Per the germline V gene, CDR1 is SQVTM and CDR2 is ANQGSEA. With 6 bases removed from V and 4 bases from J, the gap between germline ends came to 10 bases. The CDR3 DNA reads TGCAGCGTCGGGTATGGATACGAGCAGTACTTC. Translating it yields CSVGYGYEQYF.

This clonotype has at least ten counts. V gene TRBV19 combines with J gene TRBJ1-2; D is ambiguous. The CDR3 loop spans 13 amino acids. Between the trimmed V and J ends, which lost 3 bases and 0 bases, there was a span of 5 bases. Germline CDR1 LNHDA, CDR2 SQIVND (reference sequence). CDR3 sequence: CASSINANYGYTF. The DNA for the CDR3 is TGTGCCAGTAGTATCAACGCTAACTATGGCTACACCTTC.

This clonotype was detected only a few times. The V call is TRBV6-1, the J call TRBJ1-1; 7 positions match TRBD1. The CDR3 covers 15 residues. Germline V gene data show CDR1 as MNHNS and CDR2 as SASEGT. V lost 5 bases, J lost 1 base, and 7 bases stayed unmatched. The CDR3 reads CASSSLQGPNTEAFF. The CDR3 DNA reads TGTGCCAGCAGTTCCCTACAGGGGCCGAACACTGAAGCTTTCTTT.

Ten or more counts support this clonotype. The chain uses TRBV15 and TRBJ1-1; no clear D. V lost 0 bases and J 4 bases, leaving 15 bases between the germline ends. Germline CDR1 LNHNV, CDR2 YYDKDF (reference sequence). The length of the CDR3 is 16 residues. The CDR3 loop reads CATSRDHLHWSTEAFF. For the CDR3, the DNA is TGTGCCACCAGCAGAGATCATCTTCATTGGAGCACTGAAGCTTTCTTT.

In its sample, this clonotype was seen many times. The CDR3, as DNA: TGTGCCAGCAGCCTAGCCAAAAACATTCAGTACTTC. Encoded protein: CASSLAKNIQYF. The chain combines TRBV28 with TRBJ2-4; D uncertain. CDR3 length equals 12 residues. V lost 6 bases and J lost 0, with 3 bases in between. Germline V gene data show CDR1 as MDHEN and CDR2 as SYDVKM.

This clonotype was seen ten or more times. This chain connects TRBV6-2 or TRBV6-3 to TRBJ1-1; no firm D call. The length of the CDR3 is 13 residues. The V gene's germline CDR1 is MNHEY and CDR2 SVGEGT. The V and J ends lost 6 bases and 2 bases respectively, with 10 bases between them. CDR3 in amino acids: CASRTTLNTEAFF. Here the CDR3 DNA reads TGTGCCAGCAGGACGACGCTAAACACTGAAGCTTTCTTT.

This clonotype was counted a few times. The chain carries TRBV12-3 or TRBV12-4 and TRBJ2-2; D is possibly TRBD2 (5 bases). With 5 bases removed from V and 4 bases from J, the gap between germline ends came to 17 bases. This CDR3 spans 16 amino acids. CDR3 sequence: CASSLGVTRGTGELFF. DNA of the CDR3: TGTGCCAGCAGTCTTGGGGTCACTCGGGGCACCGGGGAGCTGTTTTTT.